These T cell receptor beta chains were read from a single sample in a study of blood T cell repertoires in COVID-19. Libraries were prepared by immunoSEQ multiplex PCR; TCRdb keeps only in-frame clonotypes and omits some of them. The sample carries over 200,000 clones, about 90% recorded once. Sample: peripheral blood. Source of these receptors: a man aged 35 to 55 with active or convalescent COVID-19. Both conserved end residues are part of each CDR3. Fields, in order: clone size, V gene, D gene, J gene, CDR3 protein, CDR3 DNA. D genes are given only for firm matches. Size tells how often a clone was seen (once, few, many) or the class of an expanded clone, and some rows leave it out.

.	TRBV7-3	TRBD1	TRBJ1-2	CASSSQGAVLRGYTF	TGTGCCAGCAGCTCTCAGGGGGCGGTTCTAAGAGGCTACACCTTC
.	TRBV27	TRBD2	TRBJ2-7	CASSLVRTGGGHEQYF	TGTGCCAGCAGTTTAGTTAGGACGGGAGGAGGCCACGAGCAGTACTTC
.	TRBV13	TRBD2	TRBJ2-7	CASSLTPGLAGVDEQYF	TGTGCCAGCAGCTTAACCCCGGGACTAGCGGGAGTTGACGAGCAGTACTTC
.	TRBV5-1	.	TRBJ2-1	CASSLGQVGGNEQFF	TGCGCCAGCAGCTTGGGACAGGTTGGGGGCAATGAGCAGTTCTTC
.	TRBV23-1	.	TRBJ2-7	CASSRDKKYEQYF	TGCGCCAGCAGTCGGGACAAAAAATACGAGCAGTACTTC
.	TRBV10-2	TRBD2	TRBJ2-5	CASSEGVAGMQETQYF	TGCGCCAGCAGTGAGGGGGTAGCGGGGATGCAAGAGACCCAGTACTTC
once	TRBV28	.	TRBJ2-7	CASSLPGKVYEQYF	TGTGCCAGCAGTTTACCCGGGAAAGTCTACGAGCAGTACTTC
.	TRBV4-1	TRBD2	TRBJ2-5	CASSQERTSGGSGETQYF	TGCGCCAGCAGCCAAGAAAGAACTAGCGGGGGCTCCGGGGAGACCCAGTACTTC
.	TRBV6-2/TRBV6-3	TRBD1	TRBJ1-3	CASSSDRAGNTIYF	TGTGCCAGCAGCTCCGACAGGGCCGGAAACACCATATATTTT
few	TRBV2	.	TRBJ1-6	CASSTGPTLHF	TGTGCCAGCAGTACAGGGCCCACCCTCCACTTT
.	TRBV5-4	.	TRBJ1-1	CASSLGAGWPEAFF	TGTGCCAGCAGCTTGGGAGCAGGGTGGCCTGAAGCTTTCTTT
few	TRBV28	.	TRBJ1-4	CASTSFGPNEKLFF	TGTGCCAGCACTTCGTTTGGCCCTAATGAAAAACTGTTTTTT
.	TRBV3-1/TRBV3-2	.	TRBJ1-2	CASSQRASNYGYTF	TGTGCCAGCAGCCAACGAGCATCCAACTATGGCTACACCTTC
.	TRBV28	TRBD1	TRBJ1-1	CASSPYRDRGFKTEAFF	TGTGCCAGCAGTCCTTACCGGGACAGGGGATTTAAGACTGAAGCTTTCTTT
.	TRBV29-1	.	TRBJ1-1	CSVEDRTGNTEAFF	TGCAGCGTTGAAGATAGAACAGGTAACACTGAAGCTTTCTTT
.	TRBV2	TRBD1	TRBJ2-3	CASSEARGQGGVVDSGTQYF	TGTGCCAGCAGTGAAGCCCGCGGACAGGGGGGAGTCGTGGATTCGGGTACGCAGTATTTT
.	TRBV5-6	.	TRBJ1-3	CASSLAAGGNTIYF	TGTGCCAGCAGCTTGGCGGCAGGTGGAAACACCATATATTTT
.	TRBV7-9	TRBD1	TRBJ2-5	CASTVQGAEETQYF	TGTGCCAGCACCGTACAGGGGGCGGAAGAGACCCAGTACTTC
.	TRBV2	.	TRBJ2-5	CASREQGSPQETQYF	TGTGCCAGCAGGGAACAGGGTTCCCCCCAAGAGACCCAGTACTTC
.	TRBV5-4	.	TRBJ1-1	CASSFLTEAFF	TGTGCCAGCAGCTTTCTCACTGAAGCTTTCTTT
.	TRBV25-1	TRBD2	TRBJ2-1	CASRTSGSNEQFF	TGTGCCAGCAGGACTAGCGGGAGTAATGAGCAGTTCTTC
.	TRBV6-5	.	TRBJ1-2	CASSTTGSYYGYTF	TGTGCCAGCAGTACCACAGGGTCCTACTATGGCTACACCTTC
few	TRBV28	.	TRBJ1-2	CASSTSGETGYTF	TGTGCCAGCAGTACTTCCGGAGAGACCGGCTACACCTTC
.	TRBV6-1	.	TRBJ1-2	CASSEGVGDVYGYTF	TGTGCCAGCAGTGAAGGCGTGGGAGATGTCTATGGCTACACCTTC
.	TRBV28	TRBD2	TRBJ2-7	CASSFPGGSYEQYF	TGTGCCAGCAGTTTCCCGGGGGGTAGCTACGAGCAGTACTTC
.	TRBV2	TRBD1	TRBJ1-6	CASSEQQGDSPLHF	TGTGCCAGCAGTGAACAACAGGGGGATTCACCCCTCCACTTT
.	TRBV6-5	.	TRBJ2-5	CASSYEAVRRTQYF	TGTGCCAGCAGTTACGAGGCAGTTCGAAGGACCCAGTACTTC
.	TRBV29-1	TRBD2	TRBJ2-7	CSVQLAGDEQYF	TGCAGCGTTCAACTAGCGGGGGACGAGCAGTACTTC
.	TRBV5-5	.	TRBJ2-4	CASSLVLAKNIQYF	TGTGCCAGCAGCTTGGTACTAGCCAAAAACATTCAGTACTTC
.	TRBV28	.	TRBJ1-2	CASGSRRDGYTF	TGTGCCAGCGGAAGTAGGCGGGATGGCTACACCTTC
.	TRBV11-2	TRBD1	TRBJ1-1	CASSLGTGAENTEAFF	TGTGCCAGCAGCTTAGGGACAGGGGCGGAGAACACTGAAGCTTTCTTT
.	TRBV6-5	TRBD2	TRBJ2-2	CASRLAGANTGELFF	TGTGCCAGCAGACTAGCGGGGGCCAACACCGGGGAGCTGTTTTTT
once	TRBV9	.	TRBJ1-5	CASSVDYNQPQHF	TGTGCCAGCAGCGTAGATTACAATCAGCCCCAGCATTTT
once	TRBV30	.	TRBJ1-2	CAWSVRGGEGLVGGYTF	TGTGCCTGGAGTGTACGCGGCGGGGAGGGTTTGGTTGGTGGCTACACCTTC
.	TRBV27	.	TRBJ1-2	CASSYGAHYGYTF	TGTGCCAGCAGTTATGGGGCACACTATGGCTACACCTTC
.	TRBV18	.	TRBJ2-5	CASSPMAGLLQETQYF	TGTGCCAGCTCACCCATGGCGGGGCTTCTTCAAGAGACCCAGTACTTC
.	TRBV3-1/TRBV3-2	TRBD1	TRBJ1-5	CASSLGTGGSQPQHF	TGTGCCAGCAGCCTCGGGACAGGGGGCTCGCAGCCCCAGCATTTT
.	TRBV5-1	.	TRBJ1-4	CASSLTVTNEKLFF	TGCGCCAGCAGCTTAACAGTTACGAATGAAAAACTGTTTTTT
few	TRBV7-8	.	TRBJ1-2	CASSLQGGNYGYTF	TGTGCCAGCAGCTTACAGGGCGGAAACTATGGCTACACCTTC
.	TRBV7-2	.	TRBJ1-5	CASSPVSGINQPQHF	TGTGCCAGCAGCCCGGTATCGGGAATCAATCAGCCCCAGCATTTT
.	TRBV5-1	.	TRBJ1-2	CASSLIEAAGYTF	TGCGCCAGCAGCTTGATAGAGGCGGCTGGCTACACCTTC
.	TRBV7-9	.	TRBJ1-2	CASSLETGYGNYGYTF	TGTGCCAGCAGCTTAGAGACAGGCTATGGTAACTATGGCTACACCTTC
few	TRBV9	.	TRBJ1-3	CASSEGGALGNTIYF	TGTGCCAGCAGCGAGGGAGGGGCGCTCGGAAACACCATATATTTT
.	TRBV3-1/TRBV3-2	.	TRBJ2-5	CASSQDVAKGTQYF	TGTGCCAGCAGCCAAGATGTAGCAAAAGGGACCCAGTACTTC
.	TRBV28	TRBD2	TRBJ2-1	CASSLDRGRVGNEQFF	TGTGCCAGCAGTTTAGATCGCGGGAGGGTGGGGAATGAGCAGTTCTTC
.	TRBV4-1	.	TRBJ2-3	CASSHMETSSTDTQYF	TGCGCCAGCAGCCATATGGAGACCTCTAGCACAGATACGCAGTATTTT
.	TRBV19	TRBD1	TRBJ1-1	CASTPLGQQNTEAFF	TGTGCCAGTACCCCACTGGGACAGCAGAACACTGAAGCTTTCTTT
.	TRBV19	.	TRBJ2-7	CASSITGSSYEQYF	TGTGCCAGTAGTATAACAGGGAGCTCCTACGAGCAGTACTTC
.	TRBV9	.	TRBJ1-3	CASGYPETGAIGNTIYF	TGTGCCAGCGGGTATCCAGAGACAGGAGCTATTGGAAACACCATATATTTT
.	TRBV28	.	TRBJ1-5	CASPTGIQPQHF	TGTGCCAGCCCGACGGGGATTCAGCCCCAGCATTTT
once	TRBV7-6	TRBD2	TRBJ2-7	CASSLEDLAGGAYEQYF	TGTGCCAGCAGCTTAGAAGATCTAGCGGGAGGCGCCTACGAGCAGTACTTC
once	TRBV28	.	TRBJ2-7	CASRGLHHEQYF	TGTGCCAGCAGAGGACTCCACCACGAGCAGTACTTC
.	TRBV27	.	TRBJ1-5	CASSSSGNQPQHF	TGTGCCAGCAGTTCCTCTGGCAATCAGCCCCAGCATTTT
few	TRBV12-3/TRBV12-4	.	TRBJ1-5	CASSFTTGQPQHF	TGTGCCAGCAGTTTTACGACGGGACAGCCCCAGCATTTT
.	TRBV5-1	TRBD1	TRBJ1-1	CASSLATGVRTEAFF	TGCGCCAGCAGCTTGGCCACAGGGGTCAGGACTGAAGCTTTCTTT
.	TRBV27	TRBD1	TRBJ1-2	CASSLSGGGYTF	TGTGCCAGCAGTTTATCAGGGGGCGGCTACACCTTC
.	TRBV3-1/TRBV3-2	TRBD1	TRBJ1-1	CASSQADRGGFDTEAFF	TGTGCCAGCAGCCAGGCAGACAGGGGAGGTTTTGACACTGAAGCTTTCTTT
.	TRBV19	TRBD1	TRBJ1-6	CASSPGDRVNNSPLHF	TGTGCCAGTAGCCCGGGGGACAGGGTTAATAATTCACCCCTCCACTTT
few	TRBV25-1	TRBD2	TRBJ2-3	CASIEGTGGAVTQYF	TGTGCCAGCATTGAAGGAACCGGGGGGGCCGTAACGCAGTATTTT
once	TRBV29-1	TRBD1	TRBJ1-2	CSVLGQGVFYGYTF	TGCAGCGTACTAGGACAGGGGGTTTTCTATGGCTACACCTTC